This T cell receptor (beta chain) was recorded in a study of blood T cell repertoires in COVID-19. On the study more broadly: Samples taken during acute and convalescent COVID-19 were collected in the United States, Italy and Spain. In each case, the material was cDNA or gDNA derived from T cells, B-cell-depleted T cells, or PBMCs.

Participants were placed into cohorts based on the clinical history they reported. In the authors' methods: By means of reference gene primer amplification, nucleated cell counts were estimated. Sequencing was performed with immunoSEQ multiplex PCR; in TCRdb, only in-frame clones are kept and a portion is missing. The DNA was the basis for D and trimming; V, J and clone size are from that table. The table has roughly 200,000 clones, around four fifths seen once; the top ten hold about a tenth. Per the germline V gene, CDR1 is LGHDT and CDR2 is YNNKEL (reference sequence). V shed 5 bases and J shed 7 bases, with 27 bases lying between them. CDR3 size: 18 residues.

The TCR sequence derives from a man in his forties who had recovered from COVID-19. The V gene is TRBV3-1 (or the pseudogene TRBV3-2), the J gene TRBJ1-5, with a weak D call TRBD1 (5 bases). The sample taken for sequencing was PBMCs or T cells enriched from blood (not recorded which). As DNA, the CDR3 is TGTGCCAGCAGCTTTTCTGACCAGGGAAGGCTTAAAGGACAGCCCCAGCATTTT. This gives the protein CASSFSDQGRLKGQPQHF.